The clone carrying this T cell receptor beta chain was observed a handful of times. Its antigen remains unknown. This sample stems from a study of cytotoxic CD8 clonotypes in ibrutinib-treated CLL. Assay used: immunoSEQ multiplex PCR; TCRdb lists only in-frame clones, some missing. The data show 200,000 to 250,000 clones, approximately 70% seen once. Overall study findings and caveats: Baseline levels were approached again at progression, after clonality had risen at ibrutinib response.

Looked up from germline, CDR1 is MNHEY and CDR2 is SVGAGI. Germline trimming cut 2 bases from V and 6 bases from J; bases unmatched to any gene: 6. The CDR3 has 14 residues. J is TRBJ1-2 and V is TRBV6-5; 7 bases are a match to TRBD1. Sample: PBMCs, taken after 12 months of ibrutinib treatment. The TCR sequence derives from a human donor with chronic lymphocytic leukemia. CDR3 region: CASSYRGRGDGYTF. The CDR3 DNA is TGTGCCAGCAGTTACAGGGGGCGAGGTGATGGCTACACCTTC.